These 30 T cell receptor beta chains were sequenced from one sample in a study of T cells after yellow fever vaccination (dated by TCRdb to about 2019). Libraries were constructed by 5' RACE. The sequencer listed for this sample is Illumina HiSeq 2500. The public sequencing data were trimmed at Q25 with fastp and processed into clonotypes with MiXCR by TCRdb, which kept only in-frame beta chains. Records with the same CDR3 protein are collapsed into one entry carrying the most frequent genes and DNA. This sample has hundreds of thousands of distinct CDR3 sequences in its table, and around an eighth of those were observed once. The ten most abundant clones make up approximately 15% of the sample. What this sample's treatment or condition label stands for: live attenuated yellow fever vaccine strain. The sample in question was PBMCs, obtained on the day of the yellow fever booster vaccination. These receptors were obtained from a young man who received the YFV17D yellow fever vaccine.

The chain recombines TRBV21-1 with TRBJ1-5; the tabulated D call, TRBD1, remains unverified against the DNA. TRBV21-1 is a pseudogene locus. This CDR3 contains 14 residues. CDR3 region: CASTSRGSNQPQHF. The CDR3 DNA reads as TGTGCCAGCACCTCAAGGGGTAGCAATCAGCCCCAGCATTTT.

This clonotype was detected only once. The rearrangement uses TRBV7-2 and TRBJ2-3; possible D gene TRBD2, 6 bases. CDR1 is SGHTA and CDR2 is FQGNSA in the germline V gene. The CDR3 loop spans 13 amino acids. Trimming removed 11 bases from V and 2 bases from J, with 14 bases in between. Here the CDR3 DNA reads TGTGCCTCTGCTCGGGAGTTCACAGATACGCAGTATTTT. It is translated as CASAREFTDTQYF.

This clonotype has more than one count but fewer than ten. The chain's CDR3 is CATLDRANTGELFF. The CDR3 nucleotides are TGTGCCACCCTCGACAGGGCAAACACCGGGGAGCTGTTTTTT. The rearrangement joins TRBV15 to TRBJ2-2, with 7 positions matching TRBD1. The CDR3 is 14 residues long. CDR1 and CDR2 from the germline V gene are LNHNV and YYDKDF (reference sequence). The J segment lost 2 bases and the V segment lost 8 bases, leaving 5 bases of the junction unmatched.

In this sample, this clonotype turned up many times. The rearrangement joins TRBV5-1 to TRBJ2-3; D gene uncertain. The CDR3 loop spans 15 amino acids. V shed 4 bases and J shed 3 bases, with 15 bases lying between them. Germline-derived CDR1 and CDR2 are SGHRS and YFSETQ. CDR3 region: CASSAPKSETDTQYF. CDR3 in DNA: TGCGCCAGCAGCGCCCCCAAAAGCGAGACAGATACGCAGTATTTT.

The J gene is TRBJ2-4, the V gene TRBV12-3 or TRBV12-4; 7 bases line up with TRBD2. The length of the CDR3 is 15 residues. J was trimmed by 8 bases and V by 4 bases; bases with no gene match: 11. CDR3 bases: TGTGCCAGCAGTTCACTAGCGTCGGGAAGGGACATTCAGTACTTC. It specifies CASSSLASGRDIQYF.

This clonotype has a count of ten or more. The chain links TRBV4-2 to TRBJ2-7, with D possibly matching TRBD2 (6 bases). CDR3 length: 15 amino acids. Trimming left V 1 base short and J 4 bases short, with 14 bases between. Germline assignment: CDR1 LGHNA and CDR2 YNFKEQ. CDR3 amino acids: CASSQASGSSYEQYF. The CDR3 nucleotides are TGTGCCAGCAGCCAAGCCTCCGGGAGTTCGTACGAGCAGTACTTC.

This clonotype was recorded once. The chain recombines TRBV6-1 with TRBJ2-5; 14 positions agree with TRBD2. The ends lost 7 bases at V and 4 bases at J; junction bases unmatched: 8. The CDR3 has 16 amino acids. Looked up from germline, CDR1 is MNHNS and CDR2 is SASEGT. The CDR3 sequence: CASILGLAGGGETQYF. CDR3 DNA: TGTGCCAGCATCCTCGGACTAGCGGGAGGTGGAGAGACCCAGTACTTC.

This clonotype was detected ten times or more. The V gene is TRBV5-1, the J gene TRBJ2-3, with 9 bases identical to TRBD2. This CDR3 has 16 amino acids. Germline values: CDR1 SGHRS, CDR2 YFSETQ. The V gene end was trimmed by 4 bases and the J gene end by 4 bases; junction bases not matched to a gene: 10. The CDR3 DNA sequence: TGCGCCAGCAGCCTGACCCTGGGGACTAGCCCAGATACGCAGTATTTT. This gives the protein CASSLTLGTSPDTQYF.

This clonotype turned up a few times. The chain couples TRBV3-1 to TRBJ2-4; D is unclear. Germline-derived CDR1 and CDR2 are LGHDT and YNNKEL (reference sequence). This CDR3 is 18 amino acids long. Trimming pared 1 base from V and 0 bases from J, leaving 16 bases between. This CDR3 reads CASSQGNDGRLAKNIQYF. The CDR3 nucleotides are TGTGCCAGCAGCCAAGGGAATGACGGACGGCTAGCCAAAAACATTCAGTACTTC.

V usage is TRBV7-6 and J usage is TRBJ2-1; maybe TRBD1 (6 bases). The CDR3 totals 15 residues. Trimming cost V 5 bases and J 6 bases, with 17 bases left between them. Germline CDR1 is SGHVS and CDR2 is FNYEAQ. The DNA of the CDR3 is TGTGCCAGCAGCGGAACAGGGTCCTCCGTCAATGAGCAGTTCTTC. It is translated as CASSGTGSSVNEQFF.

The sample holds a few counts of this clonotype. V usage is TRBV27 and J usage is TRBJ2-1; unclear D gene. This CDR3 has 15 residues. The V and J ends lost 2 bases and 2 bases respectively, with 10 bases between them. The germline CDR1 and CDR2 sequences are MNHEY and SMNVEV (reference sequence). Here the CDR3 DNA reads TGTGCCAGCAGTTTAAAGGTGTCTGCCTACAATGAGCAGTTCTTC. This encodes CASSLKVSAYNEQFF.

In this sample, this clonotype turned up a few times. The chain carries TRBV12-3 or TRBV12-4 and TRBJ2-3, with no clear D. The CDR3 sequence is 13 residues long. Trimming pared 6 bases from V and 6 bases from J, leaving 13 bases between. CDR3 region: CASRTDPADTQYF. CDR3 bases: TGTGCCAGCAGAACGGACCCCGCGGATACGCAGTATTTT.

The DNA for the CDR3 is TGTGCCAGTAGTATAGGCGGGGCGGACTACAATGAGCAGTTCTTC. Amino acid sequence: CASSIGGADYNEQFF. The chain is built from TRBV19 and TRBJ2-1; TRBD2 might be the D (6 bases). This CDR3 is 15 amino acids long. The V end was cut by 1 base, the J end by 3 bases, with 10 bases between. The V gene's germline CDR1 is LNHDA and CDR2 SQIVND (reference sequence).

This clonotype was seen only a few times. The V and J genes are TRBV5-6 and TRBJ2-1; 8 bases align to TRBD1. V lost 3 bases, J lost 4 bases, and 3 bases stayed unmatched. CDR1 is SGHDT and CDR2 is YYEEEE in the germline V gene. The CDR3 sequence is 14 residues long. The CDR3 loop is CASSWTGSYNEQFF. CDR3 nucleotide sequence: TGTGCCAGCAGCTGGACAGGGAGTTACAATGAGCAGTTCTTC.

The genes are TRBV7-2 and TRBJ2-1, with D perhaps matching TRBD1 or TRBD2 (6 bases each). V dropped 6 bases and J dropped 9 bases, with 15 bases sitting between them. The CDR3 covers 13 residues. The germline gives CDR1 SGHTA, CDR2 FQGNSA. The CDR3 DNA sequence: TGTGCCAGCAGTCCGGGGGCAACCGGTGAGCAGTTCTTC. Translation gives CASSPGATGEQFF. Using reference TRBV7-2 and TRBJ2-1 for the parts outside the CDR3, the full variable domain is GAGVSQSPSNKVTEKGKDVELRCDPISGHTALYWYRQSLGQGLEFLIYFQGNSAPDKSGLPSDRFSAERTGGSVSTLTIQRTQQEDSAVYLCASSPGATGEQFFGPGTRLTVL.

This clonotype was seen a few times. CDR3 in amino acids: CASSGGQISWGYTF. Here the CDR3 DNA reads TGTGCCAGCAGTGGGGGACAGATCTCTTGGGGCTACACCTTC. The gene calls are TRBV5-4 and TRBJ1-2; 7 bases match TRBD1. The CDR3 is made up of 14 amino acids. From germline, CDR1 is SGHNT and CDR2 YYREEE (reference sequence). V lost 5 bases to trimming and J lost 8 bases; unmatched junction nucleotides: 12.

This clonotype has only a few counts. V and J are TRBV14 and TRBJ2-5; D perhaps matches TRBD1 (5 bases). Trimming removed 3 bases from V and 3 bases from J, with 8 bases in between. The germline V gene has CDR1 SGHDN and CDR2 FVKESK. This CDR3 has 13 amino acids. The chain's CDR3 is CASSQLGEETQYF. The CDR3 region has the DNA TGTGCCAGCAGCCAGTTAGGGGAAGAGACCCAGTACTTC. Filled out from reference TRBV14 and TRBJ2-5, the complete variable domain reads EAGVTQFPSHSVIEKGQTVTLRCDPISGHDNLYWYRRVMGKEIKFLLHFVKESKQDESGMPNNRFLAERTGGTYSTLKVQPAELEDSGVYFCASSQLGEETQYFGPGTRLLVL.

The V call is TRBV20-1, the J call TRBJ1-4; a possible D gene is TRBD1 (5 bases). Germline V CDR1 and CDR2: DFQATT, SNEGSKA (reference sequence). The CDR3 loop spans 12 amino acids. CDR3 sequence: CSSWGSREKLFF. The CDR3 region has the DNA TGCAGCTCCTGGGGGTCCCGCGAAAAACTGTTTTTT.

This clonotype was recorded many times. V usage is TRBV7-2 and J usage is TRBJ2-3; D unresolved. CDR1 and CDR2 from the germline V gene are SGHTA and FQGNSA. V was trimmed by 1 base and J by 4 bases, leaving 9 bases between them. CDR3 length: 14 amino acids. CDR3 DNA sequence: TGTGCCAGCAGCTTAGGTTCAGGCCCAGATACGCAGTATTTT. Translation gives CASSLGSGPDTQYF.

The table lists this clonotype with a few counts. The genes are TRBV6-1 and TRBJ2-5, with a tentative D call TRBD1 (6 bases). The CDR3 contains 14 residues. The V end lost 7 bases, the J end lost 4 bases, and 16 bases lay between the germline ends. Germline loops: CDR1 MNHNS, CDR2 SASEGT. The CDR3 DNA follows: TGTGCCAGCATGGAACAGGGTGTCGGAGAGACCCAGTACTTC. Translated: CASMEQGVGETQYF.

This clonotype has just a few counts. The J gene is TRBJ2-1, the V gene TRBV20-1; D call uncertain. V was shortened by 6 bases and J by 4 bases, with 7 bases between the two germline ends. Germline V lookup: CDR1 DFQATT, CDR2 SNEGSKA (reference sequence). The CDR3 has 11 amino acids. As DNA, the CDR3 is TGCAGTGCCAGTAGATACAATGAGCAGTTCTTC. Translated: CSASRYNEQFF.

This clonotype has more than one count but fewer than ten. Germline and junction disagree at one end, which may indicate a read error. This sequence joins TRBV6-5 and TRBJ2-2; 8 bases agree with TRBD2. Germline assignment: CDR1 MNHEY and CDR2 SVGAGI. The CDR3 runs 13 residues. The CDR3 loop reads CASSYLSGGGLFF. CDR3 nucleotides: TGTGCCAGCAGTTACCTTTCGGGGGGGGGGCTGTTTTTT.

A few counts support this clonotype. The chain couples TRBV7-6 to TRBJ2-7; 7 bases map to TRBD2. Trimming took 1 base from V and 1 from J; bases not matched to a gene: 10. This CDR3 has 17 residues. The germline V gene encodes CDR1 SGHVS and CDR2 FNYEAQ. The DNA for the CDR3 is TGTGCCAGCAGCTTAGTGGCGGGAGTGGTTGGTTCCTACGAGCAGTACTTC. It is translated as CASSLVAGVVGSYEQYF.

On this clonotype: A read error may produce the germline difference seen at one junction end. The CDR3 sequence: CASSIATSGRPPNEQFF. As DNA, the CDR3 is TGTGCCAGCAGCATAGCGACTAGCGGGAGGCCCCCCAATGAGCAGTTCTTC. The chain has TRBV7-2 and TRBJ2-1; 13 nucleotides align to TRBD2. CDR1 and CDR2 (germline): SGHTA, FQGNSA. There are 17 residues in the CDR3. The entire variable domain, with the rest obtained from reference TRBV7-2 and TRBJ2-1, is as follows: GAGVSQSPSNKVTEKGKDVELRCDPISGHTALYWYRQSLGQGLEFLIYFQGNSAPDKSGLPSDRFSAERTGGSVSTLTIQRTQQEDSAVYLCASSIATSGRPPNEQFFGPGTRLTVL.

This clonotype was recorded a few times. This CDR3 is missing its conserved last phenylalanine or tryptophan, likely due to a read error. J is TRBJ2-1 and V is TRBV6-5; D unclear. Germline lookup yields CDR1 MNHEY and CDR2 SVGAGI. With 2 bases removed from V and 7 bases from J, the gap between germline ends came to 6 bases. The length of the CDR3 is 12 residues. The CDR3 reads CASSYSGNEQFL. The CDR3 nucleotides are TGTGCCAGCAGTTACAGTGGGAATGAGCAGTTCCTC.

The chain employs TRBV7-2 and TRBJ2-2, with TRBD2 matching 8 bases. Germline assignment: CDR1 SGHTA and CDR2 FQGNSA. Trimming removed 7 bases from V and 3 bases from J; junction bases left unmatched: 7. This CDR3 is 15 amino acids long. The CDR3 is CASTILLADTGELFF. The CDR3 DNA is TGTGCCAGCACCATTCTACTAGCGGACACCGGGGAGCTGTTTTTT.

J is TRBJ2-2 and V is TRBV20-1, with D uncertain. The length of the CDR3 is 14 residues. Germline CDR1 is DFQATT and CDR2 is SNEGSKA (reference sequence). V was pared by 3 bases and J by 0 bases, with 8 bases between. This CDR3 reads CSASSKSNTGELFF. As DNA, the CDR3 is TGCAGTGCTAGTTCCAAGTCGAACACCGGGGAGCTGTTTTTT.

The chain carries TRBV5-4 and TRBJ2-7; the match to TRBD1 covers 10 bases. The germline V gene has CDR1 SGHNT and CDR2 YYREEE (reference sequence). The junction had 10 bases not matched to a gene; V was cut back by 4 bases and J by 6 bases. There are 15 residues in the CDR3. The CDR3 DNA sequence: TGTGCCAGCAGCCCCTCCGGGACAGGGGAAGTCGAGCAGTACTTC. Protein sequence: CASSPSGTGEVEQYF.

Ten or more counts support this clonotype. The V and J genes are TRBV20-1 and TRBJ2-1; no firm D call. The germline V and J ends were trimmed by 3 bases and 2 bases, with 2 bases remaining between them. The germline V gene has CDR1 DFQATT and CDR2 SNEGSKA (reference sequence). The CDR3 totals 11 residues. The CDR3 reads CSARPYNEQFF. The CDR3 DNA sequence: TGCAGTGCTAGGCCCTACAATGAGCAGTTCTTC.

This clonotype was observed many times. V is TRBV5-5 and J is TRBJ2-2; possibly TRBD1 or TRBD2 for D (5 bases each). The length of the CDR3 is 14 residues. Trimming took off 4 bases at V and 6 bases at J, with 13 bases between the two ends. CDR1 and CDR2 from the germline V gene are SGHKS and YYEKEE (reference sequence). The CDR3: CASSPGQGPGELFF. The DNA for the CDR3 is TGTGCCAGCAGCCCGGGGCAGGGCCCCGGGGAGCTGTTTTTT.